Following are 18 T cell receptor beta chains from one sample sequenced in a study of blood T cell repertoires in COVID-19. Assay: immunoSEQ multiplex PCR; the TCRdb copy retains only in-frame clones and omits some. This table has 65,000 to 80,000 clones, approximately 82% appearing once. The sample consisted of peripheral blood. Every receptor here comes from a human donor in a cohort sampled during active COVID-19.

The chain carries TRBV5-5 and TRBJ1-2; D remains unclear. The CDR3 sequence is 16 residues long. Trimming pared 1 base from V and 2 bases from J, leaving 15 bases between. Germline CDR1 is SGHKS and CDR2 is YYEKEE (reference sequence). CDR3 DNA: TGTGCCAGCAGCTTGCGTATTAGAGAGCTCAACTATGGCTACACCTTC. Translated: CASSLRIRELNYGYTF.

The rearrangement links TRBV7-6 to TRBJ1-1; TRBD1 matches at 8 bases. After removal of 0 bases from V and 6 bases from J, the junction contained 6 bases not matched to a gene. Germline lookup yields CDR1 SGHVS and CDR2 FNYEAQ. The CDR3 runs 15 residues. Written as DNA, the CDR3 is TGTGCCAGCAGCTTAGCACTGCAGGGGGCCCCTGAAGCTTTCTTT. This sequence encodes CASSLALQGAPEAFF.

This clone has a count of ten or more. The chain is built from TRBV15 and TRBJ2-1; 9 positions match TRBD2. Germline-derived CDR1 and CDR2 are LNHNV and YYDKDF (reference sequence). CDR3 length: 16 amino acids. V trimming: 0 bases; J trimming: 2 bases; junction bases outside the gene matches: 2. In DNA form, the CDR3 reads TGTGCCACCAGCAGAGAAGCTAGCGGGGCCTACAATGAGCAGTTCTTC. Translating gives CATSREASGAYNEQFF.

This chain's CDR3 is CASSQEQPYGYTF. Here the CDR3 DNA reads TGTGCCAGCAGCCAAGAACAGCCCTATGGCTACACCTTC. The genes are TRBV3-1 (or the pseudogene TRBV3-2) and TRBJ1-2; D uncertain. The V end was cut by 0 bases, the J end by 4 bases, with 6 bases between. Germline loops: CDR1 LGHDT, CDR2 YNNKEL (reference sequence). This CDR3 is built from 13 residues.

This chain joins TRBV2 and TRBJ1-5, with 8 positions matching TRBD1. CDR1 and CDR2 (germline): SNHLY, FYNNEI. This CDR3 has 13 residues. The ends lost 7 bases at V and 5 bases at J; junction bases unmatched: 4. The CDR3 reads CASMAGGYQPQHF. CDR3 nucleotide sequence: TGTGCCAGCATGGCAGGGGGCTATCAGCCCCAGCATTTT.

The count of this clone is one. This chain's CDR3 is CAISEGTGTYQPQHF. The CDR3, as DNA: TGTGCCATCAGTGAGGGTACAGGGACATATCAGCCCCAGCATTTT. The chain has TRBV10-3 and TRBJ1-5, with D perhaps matching TRBD1 (6 bases). The CDR3 extends over 15 amino acids. V lost 2 bases and J 5 bases, leaving 13 bases between the germline ends. Germline-derived CDR1 and CDR2 are ENHRY and SYGVKD.

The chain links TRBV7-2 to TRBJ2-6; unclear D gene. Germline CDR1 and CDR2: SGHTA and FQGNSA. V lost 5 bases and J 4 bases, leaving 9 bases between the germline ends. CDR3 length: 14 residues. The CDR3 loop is CASSRSPGANVLTF. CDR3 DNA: TGTGCCAGCAGCCGCAGTCCCGGGGCCAACGTCCTGACTTTC.

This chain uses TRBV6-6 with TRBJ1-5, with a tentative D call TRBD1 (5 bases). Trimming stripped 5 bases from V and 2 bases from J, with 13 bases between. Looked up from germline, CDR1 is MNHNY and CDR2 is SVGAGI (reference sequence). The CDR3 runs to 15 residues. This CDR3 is CASSHLTVGNQPQHF. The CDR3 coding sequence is TGTGCCAGCAGTCACCTGACAGTTGGCAATCAGCCCCAGCATTTT.

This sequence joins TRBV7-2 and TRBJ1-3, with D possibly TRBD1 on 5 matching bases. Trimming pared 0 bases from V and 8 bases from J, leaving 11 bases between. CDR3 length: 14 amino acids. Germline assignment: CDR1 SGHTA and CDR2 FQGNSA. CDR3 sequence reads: CASSLATGGDTIYF. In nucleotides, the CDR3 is TGTGCCAGCAGCTTAGCGACGGGGGGAGACACCATATATTTT.

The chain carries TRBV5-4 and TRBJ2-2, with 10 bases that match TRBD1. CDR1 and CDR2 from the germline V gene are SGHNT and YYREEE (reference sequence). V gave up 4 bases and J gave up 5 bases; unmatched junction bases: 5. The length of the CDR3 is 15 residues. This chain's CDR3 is CASSPGTGVTGELFF. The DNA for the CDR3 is TGTGCCAGCAGCCCCGGGACAGGGGTAACCGGGGAGCTGTTTTTT.

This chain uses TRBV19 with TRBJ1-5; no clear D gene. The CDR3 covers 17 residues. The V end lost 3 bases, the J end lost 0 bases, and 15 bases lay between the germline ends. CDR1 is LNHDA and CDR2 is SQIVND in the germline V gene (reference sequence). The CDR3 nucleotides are TGTGCCAGTAGTATTGCAGGATTCCAGGATAGCAATCAGCCCCAGCATTTT. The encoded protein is CASSIAGFQDSNQPQHF.

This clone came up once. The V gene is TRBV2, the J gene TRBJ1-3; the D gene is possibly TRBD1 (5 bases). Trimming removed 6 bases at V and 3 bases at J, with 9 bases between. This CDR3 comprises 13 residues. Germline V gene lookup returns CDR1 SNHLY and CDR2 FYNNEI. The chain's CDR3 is CASRGGGGNTIYF. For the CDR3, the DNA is TGTGCCAGCAGGGGGGGTGGTGGAAACACCATATATTTT.

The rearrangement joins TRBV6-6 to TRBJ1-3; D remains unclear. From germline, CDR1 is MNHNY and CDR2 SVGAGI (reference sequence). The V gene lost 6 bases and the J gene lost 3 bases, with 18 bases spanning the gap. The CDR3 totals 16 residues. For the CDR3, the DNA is TGTGCCAGCAGCAAATCGTCGGGGTTTGGTGGAAACACCATATATTTT. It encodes CASSKSSGFGGNTIYF.

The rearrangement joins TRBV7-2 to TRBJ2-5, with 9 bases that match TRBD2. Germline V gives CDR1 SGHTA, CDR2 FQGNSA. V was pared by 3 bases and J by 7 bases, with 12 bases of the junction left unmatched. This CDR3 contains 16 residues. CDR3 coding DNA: TGTGCCAGCAGCTTTAGGGTAGCGGGGGCGGACGGGACCCAGTACTTC. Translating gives CASSFRVAGADGTQYF.

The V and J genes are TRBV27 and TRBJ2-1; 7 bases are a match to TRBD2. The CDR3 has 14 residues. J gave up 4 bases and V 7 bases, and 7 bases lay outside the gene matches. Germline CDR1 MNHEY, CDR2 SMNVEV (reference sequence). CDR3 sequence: CASKTGGVYNEQFF. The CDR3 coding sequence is TGTGCCAGCAAGACGGGGGGAGTATACAATGAGCAGTTCTTC.

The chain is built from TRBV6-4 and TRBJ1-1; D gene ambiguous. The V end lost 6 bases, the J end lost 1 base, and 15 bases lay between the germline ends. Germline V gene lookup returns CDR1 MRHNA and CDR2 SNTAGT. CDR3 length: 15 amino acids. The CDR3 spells CASRREPSKNTEAFF. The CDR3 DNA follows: TGTGCCAGCAGGCGGGAACCGAGCAAGAACACTGAAGCTTTCTTT.

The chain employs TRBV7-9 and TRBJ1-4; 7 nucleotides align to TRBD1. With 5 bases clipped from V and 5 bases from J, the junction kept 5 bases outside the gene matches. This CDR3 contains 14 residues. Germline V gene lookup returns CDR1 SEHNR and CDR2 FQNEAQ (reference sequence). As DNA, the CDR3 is TGTGCCAGCAGCACCCGGGACAGCAATGAAAAACTGTTTTTT. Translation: CASSTRDSNEKLFF.

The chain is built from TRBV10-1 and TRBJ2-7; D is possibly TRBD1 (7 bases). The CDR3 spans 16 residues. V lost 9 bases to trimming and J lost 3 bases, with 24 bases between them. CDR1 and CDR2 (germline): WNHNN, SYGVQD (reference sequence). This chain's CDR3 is CARSAIIRGALYEQYF. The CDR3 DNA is TGCGCCAGGTCAGCCATAATCAGGGGGGCCCTCTACGAGCAGTACTTC.